The T cell receptor (beta chain) described here comes from a study of blood T cell repertoires in COVID-19. Germline-derived CDR1 and CDR2 are LNHDA and SQIVND (reference sequence). V was clipped by 3 bases and J by 4 bases, with 7 bases between them. CDR3 length: 14 amino acids. Sequenced by immunoSEQ multiplex PCR; TCRdb stores in-frame clones only, minus some. The data show under 300,000 clones, roughly nine tenths seen once. The chain joins TRBV19 to TRBJ1-6; no clear D gene. This receptor was identified in a woman between 40 and 50 years old who had recovered from COVID-19. Sequenced input: peripheral blood. The CDR3 is CASSMGAYNSPLHF. Written as DNA, the CDR3 is TGTGCCAGTAGTATGGGAGCTTATAATTCACCCCTCCACTTT.